This TCR beta chain was profiled in a study of multiple sclerosis patients with progressive multifocal leukoencephalopathy. General study results and limits: Whether JC virus or general immunocompromise explains the findings remained unclear.

Sample time point: before natalizumab initiation. Every listed patient previously received interferon beta; all PML patients were women. Germline V CDR1 and CDR2: MGHRA, YSYEKL. The CDR3 is made up of 16 amino acids. Trimming took off 3 bases at V and 3 bases at J, with 15 bases between the two ends. Sequencing was at survey level. Clones were read by immunoSEQ multiplex PCR, and TCRdb kept only the in-frame ones, dropping some. The repertoire holds tens of thousands of clones, with roughly 92% as singletons. Turning to this clone: Its specificity is not known.

The TCR was taken from a man between 25 and 39 years old with multiple sclerosis. The sequencing input was PBMCs. The chain employs TRBV4-1 and TRBJ2-1, with D perhaps matching TRBD1 (6 bases). As DNA, the CDR3 is TGCGCCAGCAGCCAGGACCGGGACACGGGCTACAATGAGCAGTTCTTC. It codes for CASSQDRDTGYNEQFF.